The rows below give T cell receptor beta chains drawn from one sample of a study of shared clonotypes between healthy human individuals. TCRdb's table, derived via immunoSEQ multiplex PCR, lists solely in-frame clones and lacks some. The top ten clones hold around 0.13% of a sample with roughly 2.4 million clones, around 95% of them seen once. Sequenced: naive CD4+ T cells sorted from blood. The receptors originated from a man aged 18 to 29 in good health. Both conserved end residues are part of each CDR3. Each record gives: J gene, V gene, CDR3 protein.

TRBJ1-2 TRBV10-1 CASSGTRDETTRGRVYGYTF
TRBJ1-5 TRBV18 CASSPIPGDQPQHF
TRBJ2-5 TRBV2 CASSERLAGSQETQYF
TRBJ1-3 TRBV6-6 CAAVGSHPEPYPYF
TRBJ2-7 TRBV4-3 CASSLYRGLLYEQYF
TRBJ2-3 TRBV5-1 CASSPAGGGKGSTDTQYF
TRBJ1-3 TRBV9 CASSEQGGSGNTIYF
TRBJ1-2 TRBV25-1 CASRSGVGYTF
TRBJ1-2 TRBV6-6 CASSQLGTGIVVGYTF
TRBJ2-1 TRBV2 CASSDRGMGEQFF
TRBJ1-6 TRBV19 CASHLTGSSYNSPLHF
TRBJ2-7 TRBV4-1 CASSQDPGSVVGEQYF
TRBJ2-5 TRBV5-1 CASSLSQETQYF
TRBJ1-6 TRBV2 CASSARGGFQSPLHF
TRBJ2-7 TRBV19 CASRLVGTAEQYF
TRBJ2-2 TRBV10-3 CAISELTSGSSGELFF
TRBJ2-7 TRBV6-5 CASSYAYEQYF
TRBJ1-6 TRBV18 CASSPSTGADSPLHF
TRBJ2-5 TRBV6-1 CASSVLLVTGGQETQYF
TRBJ1-3 TRBV7-9 CASSFLPETVSNTIYF
TRBJ1-1 TRBV19 CASTFPGTEAFF
TRBJ1-4 TRBV27 CASSFMGEPNEKLFF
TRBJ2-4 TRBV2 CASSVKNIQYF
TRBJ1-4 TRBV11-2 CASSSNRGMGKLFF